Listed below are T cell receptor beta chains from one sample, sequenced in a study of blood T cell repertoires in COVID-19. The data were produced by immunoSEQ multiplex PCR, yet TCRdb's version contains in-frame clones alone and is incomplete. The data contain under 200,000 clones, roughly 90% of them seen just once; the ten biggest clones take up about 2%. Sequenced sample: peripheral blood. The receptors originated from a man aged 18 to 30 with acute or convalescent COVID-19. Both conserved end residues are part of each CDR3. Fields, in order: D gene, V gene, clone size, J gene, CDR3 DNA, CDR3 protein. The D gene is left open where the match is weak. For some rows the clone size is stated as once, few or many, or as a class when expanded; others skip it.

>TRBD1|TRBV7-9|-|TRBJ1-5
TGTGCCAGCAGCTTAGGCACAGGGGGCCGACAGCCCCAGCATTTT
CASSLGTGGRQPQHF
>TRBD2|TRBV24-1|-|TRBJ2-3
TGTGCCACCAGTGATTCCCGACTAGCCCTTAGCACAGATACGCAGTATTTT
CATSDSRLALSTDTQYF
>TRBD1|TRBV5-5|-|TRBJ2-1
TGTGCCAGCAGCTTCACCTCCGGGACAGGGGGCGGCAATGAGCAGTTCTTC
CASSFTSGTGGGNEQFF
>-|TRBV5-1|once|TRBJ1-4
TGCGCCAGCAGCTCTAACAGGGAGAGGGTGCGCGAAAAACTGTTTTTT
CASSSNRERVREKLFF
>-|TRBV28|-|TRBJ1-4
TGTGCCAGCAGTTTAACGGGAAGGACTAATGAAAAACTGTTTTTT
CASSLTGRTNEKLFF
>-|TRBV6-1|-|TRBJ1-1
TGTGCCAGCAGTGAAACTATGAACACTGAAGCTTTCTTT
CASSETMNTEAFF
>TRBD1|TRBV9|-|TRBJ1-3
TGTGCCAGCAGCGCTGGACAGGGCCCCATATATTTT
CASSAGQGPIYF
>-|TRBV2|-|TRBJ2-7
TGTGCCAGCAGTGAATCGGGCCGGACTCCCTACGAGCAGTACTTC
CASSESGRTPYEQYF
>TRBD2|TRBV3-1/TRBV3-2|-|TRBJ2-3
TGTGCCAGCAGCCAAGTATCGGGGGGGGCCACAGATACGCAGTATTTT
CASSQVSGGATDTQYF
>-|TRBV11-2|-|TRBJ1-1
TGTGCCAGCAGCGCGTCGGGTAGGGGATACACTGAAGCTTTCTTT
CASSASGRGYTEAFF
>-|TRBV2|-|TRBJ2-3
TGTGCCAGCGGGCCTTTCACAGATACGCAGTATTTT
CASGPFTDTQYF
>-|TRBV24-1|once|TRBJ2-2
TGTGCCACCACAAAGGGAGCGAACACCGGGGAGCTGTTTTTT
CATTKGANTGELFF
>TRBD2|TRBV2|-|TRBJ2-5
TGTGCCAGCAGTCGACTAGCGGGAGCGGAGACCCAGTACTTC
CASSRLAGAETQYF
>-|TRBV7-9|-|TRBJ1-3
TGTGCCAGCAGCGCGGCGGGATTTAGAAACACCATATATTTT
CASSAAGFRNTIYF